This is a list of T cell receptor beta chains from one sample in a study of vaccination and CD4 T cells after COVID-19. A single record per CDR3 protein comes from TCRdb applying MiXCR to the PCR reads. Of approximately 17,000 distinct CDR3 sequences listed, nearly 50% are singletons. Antigens for these TCRs are unknown. The sequenced sample was CD4+ T cells from blood, cultured in vitro, obtained before SARS-CoV-2 vaccination. Receptor source: a human donor who had recovered from COVID-19. The CDR3 runs from the conserved cysteine through the conserved F or W.

j_call | v_call | cdr3_aa
TRBJ2-3 | TRBV27 | CASSSYTDTQYF
TRBJ1-1 | TRBV14 | CASNDGGGNTEAFF
TRBJ2-7 | TRBV19 | CASSLGQFSYEQYF
TRBJ1-6 | TRBV28 | CANSRSGLPLHF
TRBJ1-1 | TRBV6-2/TRBV6-3 | CASSYRTGSIALF
TRBJ2-1 | TRBV7-9 | CASSPGQGVQNEQFF
TRBJ1-5 | TRBV19 | CASSTQSFGTMGQPQHF
TRBJ1-4 | TRBV19 | CASSSQTGSKLFF
TRBJ2-1 | TRBV7-8 | CASSLGLAGGNEQFF
TRBJ2-1 | TRBV28 | CASTGTAMFF
TRBJ1-2 | TRBV20-1 | CSARARGAGYGYTF
TRBJ1-6 | TRBV2 | CASSAGGVLNSPLHF
TRBJ2-7 | TRBV11-3 | CASSLAAGSYEQYF
TRBJ2-2 | TRBV6-1 | CASRTTRAGVTGELFF
TRBJ1-2 | TRBV7-6 | CASSLGGLPNYGYTF
TRBJ1-1 | TRBV10-3 | CAISESAANTEAFF
TRBJ1-2 | TRBV30 | CAWSWGQNYGYTF
TRBJ1-1 | TRBV20-1 | CSAEWTGGKDTEAFF
TRBJ2-7 | TRBV2 | CASSPGRPQYF
TRBJ1-2 | TRBV19 | CASSTNNYGYTF
TRBJ2-6 | TRBV19 | CASSTLLGPHSGANVLTF
TRBJ2-2 | TRBV10-3 | CAISEARLGGELFF
TRBJ1-6 | TRBV6-1 | CASREYNSPLHF
TRBJ1-1 | TRBV15 | CATSLNRLTEAFF
TRBJ2-5 | TRBV5-1 | CASRNSGQETQYF
TRBJ1-6 | TRBV20-1 | CSARGGEAYNSPLHF
TRBJ1-2 | TRBV27 | CASSPRQGRNYGYTF
TRBJ1-2 | TRBV14 | CASSQDRGGYGYTF
TRBJ2-7 | TRBV6-2/TRBV6-3 | CASKELYEQYF
TRBJ2-7 | TRBV7-9 | CASSPDRDRGAYEQYF
TRBJ1-1 | TRBV7-2 | CASSLASGGNTEAFF
TRBJ2-7 | TRBV20-1 | CSARDRKANYEQYF
TRBJ1-2 | TRBV5-6 | CASSPQAGGYTF
TRBJ1-5 | TRBV6-2/TRBV6-3 | CASSTPNQPQHF
TRBJ2-7 | TRBV20-1 | CSARGDRPYEQYF
TRBJ2-5 | TRBV15 | CATSRGQGGETQYF
TRBJ1-1 | TRBV5-4 | CASSFGGPRNTEAFF
TRBJ1-1 | TRBV5-4 | CASSLATGGTEAFF
TRBJ2-6 | TRBV7-3 | CASSSSDSSSGANVLTF
TRBJ1-5 | TRBV10-2 | CASRSSAINQPQHF
TRBJ1-2 | TRBV11-1 | CASSLGRGSYGYTF
TRBJ1-2 | TRBV11-3 | CASSEQGASYGYTF
TRBJ1-2 | TRBV20-1 | CSASPSNYGYTF
TRBJ1-2 | TRBV19 | CASSMWTGVADGYTF
TRBJ1-6 | TRBV28 | CASSWALSLHF
TRBJ1-5 | TRBV19 | CASSATGGNQPQHF
TRBJ2-3 | TRBV7-9 | CASSPLIRTLADTQYF
TRBJ2-5 | TRBV6-2/TRBV6-3 | CASSYSNEKTQYF
TRBJ2-7 | TRBV7-2 | CASSLDGTGPYEQYF
TRBJ1-6 | TRBV6-1 | CASTDISPYGGQGNSPLHF
TRBJ1-1 | TRBV27 | CASSPYMPRTYTEAFF
TRBJ2-2 | TRBV6-1 | CATTRRGSLLPYTGELFF